One sample yielded the 13 T cell receptor beta chains listed below, sequenced in a study of OX40 agonist ivuxolimab in advanced cancers. Clones were sequenced by immunoSEQ multiplex PCR, and TCRdb holds only the in-frame ones, with some missing. In the table there are over 60,000 clones, about 89% of which are singletons. The sequences come from CD4+ or CD8+ T cells sorted from blood, collected in a trial of the OX40 agonist ivuxolimab. The receptor set was obtained from an adult with an advanced solid tumor such as melanoma, head and neck, liver or kidney cancer.

This clone was counted a few times. This chain uses TRBV28 with TRBJ1-5; TRBD1 is a possible D gene (6 bases). CDR1 and CDR2 from the germline V gene are MDHEN and SYDVKM. The CDR3 is made up of 16 amino acids. The ends were cut back, 2 bases at V and 2 bases at J, with 13 bases in the middle. CDR3 protein: CASSLRGGARNQPQHF. DNA for the CDR3: TGTGCCAGCAGTTTACGTGGGGGGGCCCGCAATCAGCCCCAGCATTTT.

The genes are TRBV18 and TRBJ2-7, with a weak D call TRBD1 (6 bases). Germline CDR1 and CDR2: KGHSH and LQKENI. The CDR3 has 14 amino acids. Trimming pared 3 bases from V and 3 bases from J, leaving 12 bases between. Here the CDR3 reads CASSPRDKNYEQYF. The DNA for the CDR3 is TGTGCCAGCTCACCCCGGGACAAAAACTACGAGCAGTACTTC.

The chain recombines TRBV5-4 with TRBJ2-1, with 8 bases lining up with TRBD2. The CDR3 totals 16 residues. The germline CDR1 and CDR2 sequences are SGHNT and YYREEE (reference sequence). The V segment lost 5 bases and the J segment 3 bases; nucleotides outside the gene matches: 10. CDR3 amino acids: CASSRELAAIYNEQFF. The CDR3 bases are TGTGCCAGCAGTCGGGAACTAGCGGCCATCTACAATGAGCAGTTCTTC. The entire variable domain, with the rest obtained from reference TRBV5-4 and TRBJ2-1, is as follows: ETGVTQSPTHLIKTRGQQVTLRCSSQSGHNTVSWYQQALGQGPQFIFQYYREEENGRGNFPPRFSGLQFPNYSSELNVNALELDDSALYLCASSRELAAIYNEQFFGPGTRLTVL.

This chain links TRBV19 with TRBJ1-1; D ambiguous. The CDR3 has 13 residues. CDR1 is LNHDA, CDR2 SQIVND, per germline (reference sequence). Trimming took 6 bases from V and 1 from J, leaving 9 bases between them. In DNA form, the CDR3 reads TGTGCCAGTAGCGAGAGGACGAACACTGAAGCTTTCTTT. It is translated as CASSERTNTEAFF.

This clone came up a few times. The chain uses TRBV2 and TRBJ1-5; D unresolved. CDR3 length: 16 amino acids. The V end was cut by 4 bases, the J end by 4 bases, with 17 bases between. Germline-derived CDR1 and CDR2 are SNHLY and FYNNEI. DNA for the CDR3: TGTGCCAGCAGTGCCCTCGGCAGAAACAGTAATCAGCCCCAGCATTTT. Its protein product is CASSALGRNSNQPQHF.

The chain has TRBV5-1 and TRBJ2-7; 9 positions match TRBD2. CDR1 is SGHRS and CDR2 is YFSETQ in the germline V gene. Trimming took 0 bases from V and 5 from J; bases not matched to a gene: 3. The CDR3 contains 14 residues. CDR3 sequence (DNA): TGCGCCAGCAGCTTGGTTAGCGGGAGCAACGAGCAGTACTTC. Translating gives CASSLVSGSNEQYF.

The chain uses TRBV29-1 and TRBJ1-1, with D perhaps TRBD1 (5 bases). This CDR3 has 13 amino acids. Germline V lookup: CDR1 SQVTM, CDR2 ANQGSEA. V was pared by 6 bases and J by 7 bases, with 18 bases between. The CDR3 DNA reads TGCAGCGTCCAAAGGGGCGGCTGGGGTGAAGCTTTCTTT. Translated: CSVQRGGWGEAFF.

This rearrangement joins TRBV29-1 to TRBJ1-1; unclear D gene. In germline, CDR1 is SQVTM, CDR2 ANQGSEA. V gave up 1 base and J gave up 1 base, with 4 bases separating them. CDR3 length equals 12 residues. In DNA form, the CDR3 reads TGCAGCGTTGAAGGTTGGAACACTGAAGCTTTCTTT. This encodes CSVEGWNTEAFF. Full variable domain (remainder filled in from reference TRBV29-1 and TRBJ1-1): SAVISQKPSRDICQRGTSLTIQCQVDSQVTMMFWYRQQPGQSLTLIATANQGSEATYESGFVIDKFPISRPNLTFSTLTVSNMSPEDSSIYLCSVEGWNTEAFFGQGTRLTVV.

This sequence joins TRBV5-4 and TRBJ1-6; 7 nucleotides match TRBD1. Germline lookup yields CDR1 SGHNT and CDR2 YYREEE (reference sequence). This CDR3 is built from 14 residues. J gave up 5 bases and V 7 bases, and 6 bases lay outside the gene matches. CDR3 loop: CASRAQGDNSPLHF. The CDR3 nucleotides are TGTGCCAGCCGGGCCCAGGGGGATAATTCACCCCTCCACTTT.

The chain employs TRBV28 and TRBJ1-2; D is undetermined. Germline values: CDR1 MDHEN, CDR2 SYDVKM. The V end was cut by 2 bases, the J end by 0 bases, with 1 base between. The CDR3 runs 12 residues. The CDR3 protein is CASSLANYGYTF. CDR3 bases: TGTGCCAGCAGTTTAGCTAACTATGGCTACACCTTC.

The DNA of the CDR3 is TGTGCCAGCAGTTCCCGGACTAGCGGGATGATTAATACGCAGTATTTT. It specifies CASSSRTSGMINTQYF. J is TRBJ2-3 and V is TRBV27, with 12 positions matching TRBD2. The CDR3 runs to 16 residues. Germline V gene sequence: CDR1 MNHEY, CDR2 SMNVEV (reference sequence). V lost 4 bases, J lost 7 bases, and 9 bases stayed unmatched.

The chain joins TRBV10-3 to TRBJ2-5, with 9 nucleotides matching TRBD2. This CDR3 is 15 amino acids long. CDR1 ENHRY and CDR2 SYGVKD come from the germline V gene. V was clipped by 0 bases and J by 2 bases; unmatched bases: 1. The CDR3 reads CAISESLAGQETQYF. CDR3 nucleotide sequence: TGTGCCATCAGTGAGTCCCTAGCGGGACAAGAGACCCAGTACTTC.

The CDR3 coding sequence is TGTGCCAGCAGCCGGGGGGGGGCTTCCTACAATGAGCAGTTCTTC. The encoded protein is CASSRGGASYNEQFF. The rearrangement links TRBV28 to TRBJ2-1, with TRBD2 matching over 8 bases. Losses at the gene ends were 6 bases for V and 1 base for J; bases not matched to a gene: 5. Germline V gene sequence: CDR1 MDHEN, CDR2 SYDVKM. This CDR3 region has 15 residues.